This T cell receptor beta chain was obtained from a study of OX40 agonist ivuxolimab in advanced cancers. The table came from immunoSEQ multiplex PCR; TCRdb's copy has only in-frame clones and leaves some out. The sample lists fewer than 70,000 clones, around 90% occurring once. The germline V gene encodes CDR1 WNHNN and CDR2 SYGVQD (reference sequence). The CDR3 contains 17 residues. With 3 bases clipped from V and 8 bases from J, the junction kept 17 bases outside the gene matches. V and J are TRBV10-1 and TRBJ2-5, with 8 bases fitting TRBD2. The origin of this receptor is an adult with an advanced solid tumor such as melanoma, head and neck, liver or kidney cancer. The sequencing here drew on CD4+ or CD8+ T cells sorted from blood, taken in a trial of the OX40 agonist ivuxolimab. CDR3 DNA sequence: TGCGCCAGCAGTGAATCTCCTGGCGGGAGGAACAAGAGAACCCAGTACTTC. Translated, it gives CASSESPGGRNKRTQYF.